This T cell receptor beta chain was sequenced in a study of blood T cell repertoires in COVID-19. Study at large: Researchers got acute and convalescent COVID-19 samples from the United States, Italy and Spain. Sources were T cells, B-cell-depleted T cells, or PBMCs; the material itself was cDNA or gDNA.

Study processing details: The assay estimated nucleated cells by amplifying reference gene primers. Libraries were prepared by immunoSEQ multiplex PCR; TCRdb keeps only in-frame clonotypes and omits some of them. D and trimming were read from the DNA, whereas the V and J calls and clone size are those reported in that table. This sample has around 100,000 clones, with less than 85% found just once. V lost 4 bases, J lost 1 base, and 5 bases stayed unmatched. Germline CDR1 is SGHTA and CDR2 is FQGNSA. The CDR3 is 15 amino acids. Regarding this clone: This sample includes further DNA sequences coding for the same CDR3.

The V call is TRBV7-2, the J call TRBJ2-3; 7 bases fit TRBD2. This TCR derives from a human donor in a cohort sampled during active COVID-19. Specimen: peripheral blood. CDR3 bases: TGTGCCAGCAGCTCCTTGGCGGGGGGCACAGATACGCAGTATTTT. Translating gives CASSSLAGGTDTQYF.